These 11 T cell receptor beta chains originate from one sample sequenced in a study of pediatric ulcerative colitis. The rectum was sampled with one to two pinch biopsies at colonoscopy. This table comes from immunoSEQ multiplex PCR, and its TCRdb copy is limited to in-frame clones, with some not included. The repertoire holds roughly 23,000 clones, with around 64% as singletons. Sample: gut tissue. The origin of the receptors is a boy between 5 and 17 years old with severe ulcerative colitis.

This clone has just one count. The chain combines TRBV30 with TRBJ2-7; possibly TRBD1 or TRBD2 for D (5 bases each). The CDR3 loop spans 16 amino acids. Trimming removed 0 bases at V and 1 base at J, with 16 bases between. From germline, CDR1 is GTSNPN and CDR2 SVGIG (reference sequence). CDR3 sequence reads: CAWSVRFGALSYEQYF. CDR3 DNA sequence: TGTGCCTGGAGTGTACGGTTCGGGGCCCTTTCCTACGAGCAGTACTTC.

In its sample, this clone was seen a few times. V gene TRBV7-2 combines with J gene TRBJ2-1; 13 nucleotides line up with TRBD2. Germline V gene sequence: CDR1 SGHTA, CDR2 FQGNSA. This CDR3 region has 16 residues. Trimming cost V 5 bases and J 2 bases; bases outside gene matches: 3. The CDR3, as DNA: TGTGCCAGCAGCCGGACTAGCGGGGGTACCTACAATGAGCAGTTCTTC. It encodes CASSRTSGGTYNEQFF.

This chain connects TRBV15 to TRBJ1-5, with D possibly TRBD1 on 5 matching bases. The CDR3 runs to 15 residues. The V gene's germline CDR1 is LNHNV and CDR2 YYDKDF (reference sequence). The V gene lost 1 base and the J gene lost 7 bases, with 14 bases spanning the gap. DNA for the CDR3: TGTGCCACCAGCAGAGGATCGGGGGATGGCCAGCCCCAGCATTTT. Amino acids: CATSRGSGDGQPQHF.

The rearrangement uses TRBV19 and TRBJ1-3; D not certain. Per the germline V gene, CDR1 is LNHDA and CDR2 is SQIVND (reference sequence). This CDR3 is 15 amino acids long. V lost 6 bases to trimming and J lost 2 bases, with 14 bases between them. CDR3 sequence: CASSVTSTPGNTIYF. The CDR3 nucleotides read TGTGCCAGTAGCGTCACTTCAACCCCTGGAAACACCATATATTTT.

The J gene is TRBJ2-1, the V gene TRBV11-1, with D perhaps matching TRBD1 or TRBD2 (5 bases each). Deletions cut 5 bases from V and 0 bases from J, with 20 bases between. The V gene's germline CDR1 is SGHAT and CDR2 FQDESV (reference sequence). This CDR3 region has 18 residues. The CDR3 DNA sequence: TGTGCCAGCAGCGTCGGGACCACGCGGCGAAGCTCCTACAATGAGCAGTTCTTC. Amino acid sequence: CASSVGTTRRSSYNEQFF. Full variable domain (remainder filled in from reference TRBV11-1 and TRBJ2-1): EAEVAQSPRYKITEKSQAVAFWCDPISGHATLYWYRQILGQGPELLVQFQDESVVDDSQLPKDRFSAERLKGVDSTLKIQPAELGDSAMYLCASSVGTTRRSSYNEQFFGPGTRLTVL.

This chain's CDR3 is CASSVDSGATEAFF. The DNA of the CDR3 is TGTGCCAGCAGCGTAGACTCAGGGGCCACTGAAGCTTTCTTT. The rearrangement links TRBV9 to TRBJ1-1, with a tentative D call TRBD1 (6 bases). This CDR3 spans 14 amino acids. V shed 0 bases and J shed 4 bases, with 10 bases lying between them. Looked up from germline, CDR1 is SGDLS and CDR2 is YYNGEE.

The gene calls are TRBV2 and TRBJ2-5; TRBD2 matches at 13 bases. CDR1 SNHLY and CDR2 FYNNEI come from the germline V gene. This CDR3 has 15 amino acids. The trim removed 6 bases at V and 5 bases at J, leaving 6 bases unmatched. CDR3 nucleotide sequence: TGTGCCAGCAGGGCACTAGCGGGGGGGCACGAGACCCAGTACTTC. Protein product: CASRALAGGHETQYF.

V and J are TRBV30 and TRBJ2-6; the D is unclear. Germline CDR1 is GTSNPN and CDR2 is SVGIG (reference sequence). The CDR3 length is 14 residues. V was pared by 4 bases and J by 0 bases, with 7 bases between. The CDR3 sequence is CAWIARSGANVLTF. DNA for the CDR3: TGTGCCTGGATTGCCCGCTCTGGGGCCAACGTCCTGACTTTC.

The chain links TRBV4-1 to TRBJ2-7, with 15 bases matching TRBD2. The junction had 5 bases not matched to a gene; V was cut back by 1 base and J by 4 bases. Germline V CDR1 and CDR2: MGHRA, YSYEKL. This CDR3 is built from 17 residues. The CDR3 DNA reads as TGCGCCAGCAGCCAAGGCGGACTAGCGGGGGGGGAATACGAGCAGTACTTC. Its translation: CASSQGGLAGGEYEQYF.

This clone was found a few times. This chain links TRBV7-3 with TRBJ2-7, with 8 nucleotides matching TRBD2. This CDR3 contains 14 residues. After removal of 4 bases from V and 5 bases from J, the junction contained 7 bases not matched to a gene. Germline V gene lookup returns CDR1 SGHTA and CDR2 FQGTGA. The CDR3 reads CASSSTGGAHEQYF. As DNA, the CDR3 is TGTGCCAGCAGCTCAACCGGGGGGGCCCACGAGCAGTACTTC.

The rearrangement joins TRBV7-2 to TRBJ1-1; D not certain. V was shortened by 6 bases and J by 11 bases, with 13 bases between the two germline ends. Germline values: CDR1 SGHTA, CDR2 FQGNSA. The CDR3 has 11 residues. The CDR3: CASRSVYWAFF. The CDR3 nucleotides read TGTGCCAGCAGATCAGTATATTGGGCTTTCTTT. Variable domain in full (rest from reference TRBV7-2 and TRBJ1-1): GAGVSQSPSNKVTEKGKDVELRCDPISGHTALYWYRQSLGQGLEFLIYFQGNSAPDKSGLPSDRFSAERTGGSVSTLTIQRTQQEDSAVYLCASRSVYWAFFGQGTRLTVV.